Following are 21 T cell receptor beta chains from one sample sequenced in a study of human T cells and chemical hapten exposure. TCRdb passed the RACE reads through MiXCR, listing each CDR3 protein once. The data contain roughly 43,000 distinct CDR3 sequences, around 4% of them singletons. Time point denoted: healthy volunteer bleed at 6 weeks. Before extraction, the whole blood was not fractionated, and total RNA was taken from it. Sequenced: whole blood. The receptors were gathered from a human donor in good health. Some clones in this sample may be carry-over from other donors' samples.

The rearrangement joins TRBV10-3 to TRBJ2-5, with D possibly being TRBD1 (6 bases). Trimming cost V 5 bases and J 7 bases, with 17 bases left between them. Germline CDR1 is ENHRY and CDR2 is SYGVKD. The CDR3 consists of 14 residues. CDR3 nucleotide sequence: TGTGCCATCAGTTTTGGACAGAGAGATGGGACCCAGTACTTC. Its translation is CAISFGQRDGTQYF.

Of note for this clonotype: A read error may account for a junction end that differs from germline. The CDR3 nucleotides are TGTGCCAGCAGCCCAGCGTTGGGGAATCAGCCCCGGCATTTT. The encoded protein is CASSPALGNQPRHF. This sequence joins TRBV28 and TRBJ1-5, with D unclear. The CDR3 has 14 residues. Germline lookup yields CDR1 MDHEN and CDR2 SYDVKM. The full variable domain, with the rest looked up from reference TRBV28 and TRBJ1-5, is DVKVTQSSRYLVKRTGEKVFLECVQDMDHENMFWYRQDPGLGLRLIYFSYDVKMKEKGDIPEGYSVSREKKERFSLILESASTNQTSMYLCASSPALGNQPRHFGDGTRLSIL.

V usage is TRBV3-1 and J usage is TRBJ2-4; tentatively, D is TRBD1 or TRBD2 (5 bases each). Germline loops: CDR1 LGHDT, CDR2 YNNKEL (reference sequence). This CDR3 has 12 amino acids. Trimming took off 4 bases at V and 12 bases at J, with 13 bases between the two ends. This CDR3 is CASSPGPGAQYF. CDR3 in DNA: TGTGCCAGCAGCCCGGGACCCGGAGCTCAGTACTTC. The whole variable domain, filled in from reference TRBV3-1 and TRBJ2-4, reads DTAVSQTPKYLVTQMGNDKSIKCEQNLGHDTMYWYKQDSKKFLKIMFSYNNKELIINETVPNRFSPKSPDKAHLNLHINSLELGDSAVYFCASSPGPGAQYFGAGTRLSVL.

This clonotype was seen repeatedly, ten times or more. The chain combines TRBV28 with TRBJ2-7; a possible D gene is TRBD2 (6 bases). V was trimmed by 6 bases and J by 0 bases, leaving 18 bases between them. Germline CDR1 and CDR2: MDHEN and SYDVKM. The CDR3 has 16 amino acids. This CDR3 reads CASSPSGPTRSYEQYF. CDR3 bases: TGTGCCAGCAGCCCCAGCGGGCCCACCCGCTCCTACGAGCAGTACTTC.

This clonotype was counted a few times. The chain links TRBV20-1 to TRBJ2-1; TRBD2 matches at 13 bases. Germline lookup yields CDR1 DFQATT and CDR2 SNEGSKA (reference sequence). The CDR3 is made up of 16 amino acids. Trimming cost V 4 bases and J 6 bases; bases outside gene matches: 9. The CDR3 loop reads CSATRTSGSFGNEQFF. CDR3 in DNA: TGCAGTGCTACTAGGACTAGCGGGAGTTTCGGCAATGAGCAGTTCTTC.

This clonotype appeared a few times. The J gene is TRBJ2-1, the V gene TRBV24-1; TRBD1 matches at 8 bases. Germline V gene sequence: CDR1 KGHDR, CDR2 SFDVKD. This CDR3 has 16 amino acids. The J segment lost 7 bases and the V segment lost 5 bases, leaving 12 bases of the junction unmatched. The CDR3 DNA follows: TGTGCCACCAGTGGTGACAGGGGATGGGGAAGGAATGAGCAGTTCTTC. Its translation: CATSGDRGWGRNEQFF.

This clonotype was seen many times. The genes are TRBV5-5 and TRBJ1-5, with 7 positions matching TRBD1. Trimming removed 0 bases from V and 3 bases from J; junction bases left unmatched: 6. Per germline, CDR1 SGHKS and CDR2 YYEKEE (reference sequence). The CDR3 runs 16 residues. In nucleotides, the CDR3 is TGTGCCAGCAGCTTGGGGACAGGTGGGACCAATCAGCCCCAGCATTTT. Its protein is CASSLGTGGTNQPQHF.

The V call is TRBV29-1, the J call TRBJ2-1; TRBD2 might be the D (5 bases). V was trimmed by 5 bases and J by 2 bases, leaving 13 bases between them. The CDR3 contains 14 residues. Germline V CDR1 and CDR2: SQVTM, ANQGSEA. The CDR3: CSVPRAGTYNEQFF. For the CDR3, the DNA is TGCAGCGTTCCGAGGGCCGGGACCTACAATGAGCAGTTCTTC.

This sequence joins TRBV2 and TRBJ2-3; D remains unclear. Per germline, CDR1 SNHLY and CDR2 FYNNEI. The CDR3 has 14 residues. Trimming pared 8 bases from V and 4 bases from J, leaving 16 bases between. The CDR3 loop is CASGSRARADTQYF. CDR3 DNA sequence: TGTGCCAGCGGTAGTCGGGCAAGGGCAGATACGCAGTATTTT.

This clonotype was seen a few times. The chain recombines TRBV3-1 with TRBJ1-5; the D is unclear. Trimming took off 2 bases at V and 0 bases at J, with 8 bases between the two ends. The V gene's germline CDR1 is LGHDT and CDR2 YNNKEL (reference sequence). The CDR3 is made up of 15 amino acids. The CDR3 spells CASSQSLSSNQPQHF. CDR3 DNA: TGTGCCAGCAGCCAATCTTTGAGTAGCAATCAGCCCCAGCATTTT.

This clonotype has ten or more counts. The chain combines TRBV20-1 with TRBJ2-2, with TRBD2 matching 16 bases. The CDR3 covers 18 residues. V dropped 5 bases and J dropped 4; count of bases not matched to a gene: 10. CDR1 DFQATT and CDR2 SNEGSKA come from the germline V gene (reference sequence). The chain's CDR3 is CSARPGLAGGFFTGELFF. The CDR3 region has the DNA TGCAGTGCTCGCCCGGGACTAGCGGGAGGGTTTTTCACCGGGGAGCTGTTTTTT.

Ten or more counts support this clonotype. The chain links TRBV7-8 to TRBJ1-5, with unresolved D. The CDR3 contains 14 residues. Trimming took off 4 bases at V and 9 bases at J, with 16 bases between the two ends. Germline CDR1 is SGHVS and CDR2 is FQNEAQ. CDR3 protein: CASSSRNTPGPQHF. The CDR3 DNA follows: TGTGCCAGCAGCTCCCGAAATACCCCCGGGCCCCAGCATTTT.

This clonotype has ten or more counts. The rearrangement links TRBV7-2 to TRBJ2-6, with TRBD1 identical over 9 bases. The V and J ends lost 1 base and 1 base, in that order; junction bases with no gene match: 11. This CDR3 is built from 20 residues. CDR1 SGHTA and CDR2 FQGNSA come from the germline V gene. CDR3 sequence (DNA): TGTGCCAGCAGCTTAGTTGGTTCGGGACAGGGAAGATCTGGGGCCAACGTCCTGACTTTC. It encodes CASSLVGSGQGRSGANVLTF.

In this sample, this clonotype turned up many times. This chain links TRBV20-1 with TRBJ2-1; D is uncertain. With 3 bases removed from V and 2 bases from J, the gap between germline ends came to 17 bases. Germline V gene data show CDR1 as DFQATT and CDR2 as SNEGSKA (reference sequence). The CDR3 runs 16 residues. The CDR3 bases are TGCAGTGCTAGTTCTATGGTTGCAGATGCCTACAATGAGCAGTTCTTC. Its protein is CSASSMVADAYNEQFF.

By sample share, this clonotype is medium-sized. This chain uses TRBV29-1 with TRBJ2-5; 9 bases are shared with TRBD2. Germline V CDR1 and CDR2: SQVTM, ANQGSEA. V trimming: 7 bases; J trimming: 2 bases; junction bases outside the gene matches: 5. This CDR3 has 13 residues. CDR3 protein: CSALAGAQETQYF. In DNA, the CDR3 is TGCAGCGCTTTAGCGGGAGCACAAGAGACCCAGTACTTC.

This clonotype occurred many times. The chain has TRBV15 and TRBJ1-1; 9 nucleotides agree with TRBD1. Germline V gene lookup returns CDR1 LNHNV and CDR2 YYDKDF (reference sequence). Unmatched junction bases numbered 11, after V lost 4 bases and J lost 11 bases. This CDR3 has 14 amino acids. The CDR3: CATSIDRTGVDAFF. DNA for the CDR3: TGTGCCACCAGCATAGACAGGACAGGGGTGGATGCTTTCTTT.

The genes are TRBV20-1 and TRBJ2-1; D is perhaps TRBD2 (5 bases). Germline assignment: CDR1 DFQATT and CDR2 SNEGSKA (reference sequence). There are 15 residues in the CDR3. V was trimmed by 1 base and J by 3 bases, leaving 13 bases between them. CDR3 residues: CSARGPGKVYNEQFF. The CDR3 coding sequence is TGCAGTGCTAGAGGTCCCGGGAAGGTCTACAATGAGCAGTTCTTC.

At least ten counts were recorded for this clonotype. The rearrangement uses TRBV12-3 or TRBV12-4 and TRBJ1-3; D is uncertain. CDR3 length: 14 residues. V lost 5 bases to trimming and J lost 1 base, with 9 bases between them. In nucleotides, the CDR3 is TGTGCCAGCAGTCCCATAAGATCTGGAAACACCATATATTTT. It is translated as CASSPIRSGNTIYF.

This clonotype was counted at least ten times. The V gene is TRBV29-1, the J gene TRBJ2-6; TRBD1 matches at 8 bases. This CDR3 is 13 amino acids long. Germline loops: CDR1 SQVTM, CDR2 ANQGSEA. Trimming at V came to 4 bases and at J to 6 bases, leaving 2 bases not matched to a gene. This chain's CDR3 is CSVGGQEANVLTF. As DNA, the CDR3 is TGCAGCGTTGGGGGACAGGAGGCCAACGTCCTGACTTTC.

This clonotype was seen many times. V is TRBV5-1 and J is TRBJ2-6; 7 bases fit TRBD1. The CDR3 runs to 17 residues. The V gene end was trimmed by 0 bases and the J gene end by 0 bases; junction bases not matched to a gene: 3. CDR1 SGHRS and CDR2 YFSETQ come from the germline V gene. CDR3 bases: TGCGCCAGCAGCTTGGGGACAGGACTCTCTGGGGCCAACGTCCTGACTTTC. Translation: CASSLGTGLSGANVLTF. Together with reference TRBV5-1 and TRBJ2-6, the CDR3 gives the full variable domain: KAGVTQTPRYLIKTRGQQVTLSCSPISGHRSVSWYQQTPGQGLQFLFEYFSETQRNKGNFPGRFSGRQFSNSRSEMNVSTLELGDSALYLCASSLGTGLSGANVLTFGAGSRLTVL.

Ten or more counts support this clonotype. CDR3 amino acids: CSVEGGTATDTQYF. In nucleotides, the CDR3 is TGCAGCGTTGAAGGGGGGACAGCCACAGATACGCAGTATTTT. This sequence joins TRBV29-1 and TRBJ2-3, with TRBD1 identical over 7 bases. Germline-derived CDR1 and CDR2 are SQVTM and ANQGSEA. This CDR3 is built from 14 residues. Trimming cost V 1 base and J 2 bases; bases outside gene matches: 3.